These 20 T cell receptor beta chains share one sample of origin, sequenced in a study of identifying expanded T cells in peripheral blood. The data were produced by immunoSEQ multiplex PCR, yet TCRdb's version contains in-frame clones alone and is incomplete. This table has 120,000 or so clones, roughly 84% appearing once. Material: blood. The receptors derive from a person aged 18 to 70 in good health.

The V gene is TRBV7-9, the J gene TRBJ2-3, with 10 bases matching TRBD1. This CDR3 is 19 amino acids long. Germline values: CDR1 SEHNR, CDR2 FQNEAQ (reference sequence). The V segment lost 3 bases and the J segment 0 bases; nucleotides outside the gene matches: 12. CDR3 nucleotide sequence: TGTGCCAGCAGCTTGGGACAGGGGCGACCAAAATTTAGCACAGATACGCAGTATTTT. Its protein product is CASSLGQGRPKFSTDTQYF.

CDR3 in amino acids: CASRGGWGNEKLFF. As DNA, the CDR3 is TGCGCCAGCAGAGGAGGGTGGGGTAATGAAAAACTGTTTTTT. The J gene is TRBJ1-4, the V gene TRBV5-1; the D is unclear. Trimming pared 5 bases from V and 4 bases from J, leaving 12 bases between. This CDR3 comprises 14 residues. Germline CDR1 is SGHRS and CDR2 is YFSETQ.

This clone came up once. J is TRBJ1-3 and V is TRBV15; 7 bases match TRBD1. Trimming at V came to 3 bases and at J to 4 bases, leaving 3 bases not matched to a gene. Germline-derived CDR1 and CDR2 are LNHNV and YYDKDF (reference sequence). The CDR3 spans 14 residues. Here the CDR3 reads CATSRPGQGNTIYF. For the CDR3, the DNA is TGTGCCACCAGCAGGCCGGGACAGGGAAACACCATATATTTT.

CDR3 nucleotides: TGCGCCAGCAGCGGCCCGGGACAGAGTCTCTACAATGAGCAGTTCTTC. This codes for CASSGPGQSLYNEQFF. This chain connects TRBV5-1 to TRBJ2-1, with 7 bases fitting TRBD1. CDR1 and CDR2 (germline): SGHRS, YFSETQ. Unmatched junction bases numbered 10, after V lost 4 bases and J lost 3 bases. The CDR3 spans 16 residues.

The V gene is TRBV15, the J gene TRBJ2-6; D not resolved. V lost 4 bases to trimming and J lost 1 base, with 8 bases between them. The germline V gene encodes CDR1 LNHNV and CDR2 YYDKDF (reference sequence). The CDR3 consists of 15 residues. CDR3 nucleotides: TGTGCCACCAGCAACTTCGAATCTGGGGCCAACGTCCTGACTTTC. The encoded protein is CATSNFESGANVLTF.

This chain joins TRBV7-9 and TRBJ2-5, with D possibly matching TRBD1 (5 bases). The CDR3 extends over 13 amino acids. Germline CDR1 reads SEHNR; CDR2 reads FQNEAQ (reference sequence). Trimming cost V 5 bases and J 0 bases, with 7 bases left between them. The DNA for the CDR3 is TGTGCCAGCAGCGGGGCTTACCAAGAGACCCAGTACTTC. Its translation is CASSGAYQETQYF.

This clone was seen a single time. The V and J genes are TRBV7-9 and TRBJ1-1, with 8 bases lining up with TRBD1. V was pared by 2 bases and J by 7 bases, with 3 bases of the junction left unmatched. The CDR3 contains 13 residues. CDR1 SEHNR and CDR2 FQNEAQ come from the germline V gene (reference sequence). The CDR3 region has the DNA TGTGCCAGCAGCTTAACGGGACAGGTTGAAGCTTTCTTT. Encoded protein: CASSLTGQVEAFF.

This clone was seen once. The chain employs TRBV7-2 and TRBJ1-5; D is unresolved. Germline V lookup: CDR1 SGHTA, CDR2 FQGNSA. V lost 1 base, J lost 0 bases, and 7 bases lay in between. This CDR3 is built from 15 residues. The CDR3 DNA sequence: TGTGCCAGCAGCTTAGGTCCAGCTAGCAATCAGCCCCAGCATTTT. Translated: CASSLGPASNQPQHF.

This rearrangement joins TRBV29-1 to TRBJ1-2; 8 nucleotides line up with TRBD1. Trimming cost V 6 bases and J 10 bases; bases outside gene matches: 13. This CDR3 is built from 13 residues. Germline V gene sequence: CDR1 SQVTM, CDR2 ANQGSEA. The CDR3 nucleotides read TGCAGCGTCGTGGACAGGGAGGGACACCTCTACACCTTC. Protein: CSVVDREGHLYTF.

CDR3 sequence (DNA): TGTGCCAGCAGTTACACGAACCCGCTGGGCGGCTACACCTTC. Protein product: CASSYTNPLGGYTF. This chain joins TRBV6-5 and TRBJ1-2, with D unresolved. CDR1 and CDR2 from the germline V gene are MNHEY and SVGAGI. V lost 2 bases to trimming and J lost 8 bases, with 15 bases between them. This CDR3 has 14 amino acids.

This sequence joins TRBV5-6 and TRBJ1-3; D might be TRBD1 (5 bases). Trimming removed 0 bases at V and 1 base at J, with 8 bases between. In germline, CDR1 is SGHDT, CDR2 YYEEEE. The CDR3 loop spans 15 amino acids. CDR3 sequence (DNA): TGTGCCAGCAGCTTGGTTCAGGGATCTGGAAACACCATATATTTT. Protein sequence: CASSLVQGSGNTIYF.

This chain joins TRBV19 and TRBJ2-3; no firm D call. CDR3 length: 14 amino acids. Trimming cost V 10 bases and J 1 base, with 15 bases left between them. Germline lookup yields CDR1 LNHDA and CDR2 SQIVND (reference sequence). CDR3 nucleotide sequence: TGTGCCACTAAGAAGAGTACCCGCACAGATACGCAGTATTTT. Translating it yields CATKKSTRTDTQYF. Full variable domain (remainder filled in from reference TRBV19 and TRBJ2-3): DGGITQSPKYLFRKEGQNVTLSCEQNLNHDAMYWYRQDPGQGLRLIYYSQIVNDFQKGDIAEGYSVSREKKESFPLTVTSAQKNPTAFYLCATKKSTRTDTQYFGPGTRLTVL.

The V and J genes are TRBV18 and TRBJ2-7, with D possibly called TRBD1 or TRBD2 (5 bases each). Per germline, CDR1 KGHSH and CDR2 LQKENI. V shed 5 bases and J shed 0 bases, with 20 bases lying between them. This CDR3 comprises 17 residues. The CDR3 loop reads CASSAIGWDGDSYEQYF. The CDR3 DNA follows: TGTGCCAGCTCAGCCATCGGGTGGGACGGAGACTCCTACGAGCAGTACTTC.

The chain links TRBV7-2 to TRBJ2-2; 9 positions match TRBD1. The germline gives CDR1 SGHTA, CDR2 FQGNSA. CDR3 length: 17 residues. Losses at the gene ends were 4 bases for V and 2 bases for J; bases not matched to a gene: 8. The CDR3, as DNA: TGTGCCAGCAGCTCCCCCCGGACAGGGGCTAACACCGGGGAGCTGTTTTTT. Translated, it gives CASSSPRTGANTGELFF.

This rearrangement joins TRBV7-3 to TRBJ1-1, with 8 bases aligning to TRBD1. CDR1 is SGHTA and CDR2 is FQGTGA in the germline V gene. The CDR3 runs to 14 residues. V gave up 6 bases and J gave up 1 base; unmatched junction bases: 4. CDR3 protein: CASRPQGENTEAFF. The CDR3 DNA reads TGTGCCAGCAGACCACAGGGGGAGAACACTGAAGCTTTCTTT.

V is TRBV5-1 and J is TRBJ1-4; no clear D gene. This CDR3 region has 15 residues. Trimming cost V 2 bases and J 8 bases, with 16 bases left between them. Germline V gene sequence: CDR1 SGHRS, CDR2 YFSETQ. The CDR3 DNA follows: TGCGCCAGCAGCTTTGGCCAGGCCGCAATGGAAAAACTGTTTTTT. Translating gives CASSFGQAAMEKLFF.

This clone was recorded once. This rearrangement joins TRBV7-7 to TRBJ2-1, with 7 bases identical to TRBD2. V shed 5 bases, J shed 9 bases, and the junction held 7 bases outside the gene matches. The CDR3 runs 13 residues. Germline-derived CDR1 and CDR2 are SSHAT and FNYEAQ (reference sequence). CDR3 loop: CASSPMGGGEQFF. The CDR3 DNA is TGTGCCAGCAGCCCGATGGGGGGGGGTGAGCAGTTCTTC.

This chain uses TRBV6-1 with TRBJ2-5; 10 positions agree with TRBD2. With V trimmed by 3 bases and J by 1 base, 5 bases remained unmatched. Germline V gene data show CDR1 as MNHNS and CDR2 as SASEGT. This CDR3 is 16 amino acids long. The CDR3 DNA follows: TGTGCCAGCAGTGACTTTAGCGGGGGGCCCCAAGAGACCCAGTACTTC. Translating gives CASSDFSGGPQETQYF.

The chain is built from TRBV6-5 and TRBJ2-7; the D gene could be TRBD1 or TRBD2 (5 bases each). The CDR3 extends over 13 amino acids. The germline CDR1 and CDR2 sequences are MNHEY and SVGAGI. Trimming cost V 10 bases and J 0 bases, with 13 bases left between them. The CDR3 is CATGQSLSYEQYF. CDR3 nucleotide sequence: TGTGCCACGGGGCAGTCCCTCTCCTACGAGCAGTACTTC.

CDR3 loop: CASSLRTGGEDTGELFF. CDR3 DNA: TGTGCCAGCAGCTTACGGACAGGGGGCGAGGACACCGGGGAGCTGTTTTTT. This rearrangement joins TRBV11-3 to TRBJ2-2; 11 bases match TRBD1. The CDR3 is 17 amino acids. Per germline, CDR1 SGHNT and CDR2 YENEEA. Trimming removed 2 bases from V and 3 bases from J; junction bases left unmatched: 5.